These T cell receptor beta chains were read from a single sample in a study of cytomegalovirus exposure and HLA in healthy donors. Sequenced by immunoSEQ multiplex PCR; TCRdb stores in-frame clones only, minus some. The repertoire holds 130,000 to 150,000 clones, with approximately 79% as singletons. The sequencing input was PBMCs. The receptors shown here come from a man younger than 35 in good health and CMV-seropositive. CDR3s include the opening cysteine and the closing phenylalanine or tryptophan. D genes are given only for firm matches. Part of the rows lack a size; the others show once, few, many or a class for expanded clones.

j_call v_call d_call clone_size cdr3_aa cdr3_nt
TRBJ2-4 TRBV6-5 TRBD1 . CASSPRDSNIQYF TGTGCCAGCAGTCCCCGGGACAGTAACATTCAGTACTTC
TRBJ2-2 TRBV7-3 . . CASSPSGSPKKPTGELFF TGTGCCAGCAGCCCCTCCGGGAGCCCGAAAAAACCTACCGGGGAGCTGTTTTTT
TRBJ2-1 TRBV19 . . CASAGQYYNEQFF TGTGCCAGTGCCGGACAGTACTACAATGAGCAGTTCTTC
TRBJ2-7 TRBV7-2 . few CASRLSSGSYEQYF TGTGCCAGCAGGCTATCCTCAGGGTCCTACGAGCAGTACTTC
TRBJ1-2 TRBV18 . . CASSAEVAHAGTRYGYTF TGTGCCAGCTCAGCTGAGGTCGCGCACGCAGGGACTCGTTATGGCTACACCTTC
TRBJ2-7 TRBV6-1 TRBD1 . CASRRQQGARYEQYF TGTGCCAGCAGGCGTCAACAGGGGGCGCGGTACGAGCAGTACTTC
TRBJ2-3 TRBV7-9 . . CASTRDSRYTDTQYF TGTGCCAGCACCAGGGACTCCCGATACACAGATACGCAGTATTTT
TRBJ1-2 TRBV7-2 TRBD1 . CASRQGQGNGYTF TGTGCCAGCAGGCAGGGACAGGGGAATGGCTACACCTTC
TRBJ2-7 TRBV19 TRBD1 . CASRAPTGVGEQYF TGTGCCAGTAGAGCGCCTACAGGGGTGGGCGAGCAGTACTTC
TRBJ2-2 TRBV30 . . CAWSVSTVSTGELFF TGTGCCTGGAGTGTAAGTACAGTCTCCACCGGGGAGCTGTTTTTT
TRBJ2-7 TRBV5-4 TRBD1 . CASSTRTGGGEQYF TGTGCCAGCAGCACCCGGACAGGGGGCGGCGAGCAGTACTTC
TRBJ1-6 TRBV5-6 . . CASSLNFGQNSPLHF TGTGCCAGCAGCTTGAATTTTGGCCAGAATTCACCCCTCCACTTT
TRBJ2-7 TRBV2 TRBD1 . CATGGQGDYEQYF TGTGCCACAGGCGGACAGGGGGACTACGAGCAGTACTTC
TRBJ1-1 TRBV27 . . CASMEGGARTEAFF TGTGCCAGCATGGAGGGGGGGGCTAGGACTGAAGCTTTCTTT
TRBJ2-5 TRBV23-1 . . CASSHNPKGRRETQYF TGCGCCAGCAGTCACAATCCAAAAGGACGGAGGGAGACCCAGTACTTC
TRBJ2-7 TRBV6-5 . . CASSAEQEGSYEQYF TGTGCCAGCAGTGCGGAGCAGGAGGGCTCCTACGAGCAGTACTTC
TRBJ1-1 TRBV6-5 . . CASSYSTMNTEAFF TGTGCCAGCAGTTACTCGACTATGAACACTGAAGCTTTCTTT
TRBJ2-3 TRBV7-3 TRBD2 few CASSLGLAHTDTQYF TGTGCCAGCAGCCTCGGACTAGCTCACACAGATACGCAGTATTTT
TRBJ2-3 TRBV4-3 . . CASSQKLSTDTQYF TGCGCCAGCAGCCAGAAGCTCAGCACAGATACGCAGTATTTT
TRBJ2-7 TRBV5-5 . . CASSFSAGPNLEQYF TGTGCCAGCAGCTTCTCGGCAGGCCCGAATCTCGAGCAGTACTTC
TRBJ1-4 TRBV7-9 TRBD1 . CASSPQQGLSEKLFF TGTGCCAGCAGCCCCCAACAGGGGTTAAGTGAAAAACTGTTTTTT
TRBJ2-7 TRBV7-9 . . CASSDDNSYEQYF TGTGCCAGCAGCGACGACAACTCCTACGAGCAGTACTTC
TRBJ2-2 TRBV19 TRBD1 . CASSRERQGTGELFF TGTGCCAGTAGTAGGGAAAGACAGGGAACCGGGGAGCTGTTTTTT
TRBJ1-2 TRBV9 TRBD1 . CASSPMGQGYGYTF TGTGCCAGCAGCCCAATGGGACAGGGATATGGCTACACCTTC
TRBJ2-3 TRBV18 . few CASSVRGDTQYF TGTGCCAGCTCCGTCCGGGGAGATACGCAGTATTTT
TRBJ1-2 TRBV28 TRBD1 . CASRLTGAYGYTF TGTGCCAGCAGGTTGACAGGGGCCTATGGCTACACCTTC
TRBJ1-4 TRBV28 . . CASSLLSGFGEKLFF TGTGCCAGCAGTTTACTCTCGGGATTTGGTGAAAAACTGTTTTTT
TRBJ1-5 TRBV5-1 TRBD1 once CASSLLGTGGEPQHF TGCGCCAGCAGCTTGCTAGGGACAGGCGGAGAGCCCCAGCATTTT
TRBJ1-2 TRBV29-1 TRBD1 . CSLGQEGYGYTF TGCAGCTTAGGACAGGAAGGCTATGGCTACACCTTC
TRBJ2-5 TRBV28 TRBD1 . CASTSMARPGGGQETQYF TGTGCCAGCACCTCAATGGCCCGGCCAGGGGGCGGCCAAGAGACCCAGTACTTC
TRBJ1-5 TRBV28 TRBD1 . CASSLDRGGLAQHF TGTGCCAGCAGTTTGGACAGGGGAGGGTTAGCCCAGCATTTT
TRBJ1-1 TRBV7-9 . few CASSSPGWEF TGTGCCAGCAGCTCCCCGGGGTGGGAGTTT
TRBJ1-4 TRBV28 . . CASSPGQRNEKLFF TGTGCCAGCAGCCCCGGACAGCGTAATGAAAAACTGTTTTTT
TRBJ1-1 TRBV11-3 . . CASSLSGGGSTEAFF TGTGCCAGCAGCTTATCTGGGGGGGGGAGCACTGAAGCTTTCTTT
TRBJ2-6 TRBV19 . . CASSIRQGESSGANVLTF TGTGCCAGTAGTATAAGGCAGGGCGAATCATCTGGGGCCAACGTCCTGACTTTC
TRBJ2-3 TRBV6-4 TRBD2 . CASSLSGTSVNTQYF TGTGCCAGCAGCCTTTCCGGGACTAGCGTAAATACGCAGTATTTT
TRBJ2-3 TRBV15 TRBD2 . CATSHWGGERRGDTQYF TGTGCCACCAGCCACTGGGGGGGGGAGAGGAGAGGTGATACGCAGTATTTT
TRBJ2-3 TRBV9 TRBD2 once CASSAGGTDTQYF TGTGCCAGCAGCGCCGGGGGGACAGATACGCAGTATTTT